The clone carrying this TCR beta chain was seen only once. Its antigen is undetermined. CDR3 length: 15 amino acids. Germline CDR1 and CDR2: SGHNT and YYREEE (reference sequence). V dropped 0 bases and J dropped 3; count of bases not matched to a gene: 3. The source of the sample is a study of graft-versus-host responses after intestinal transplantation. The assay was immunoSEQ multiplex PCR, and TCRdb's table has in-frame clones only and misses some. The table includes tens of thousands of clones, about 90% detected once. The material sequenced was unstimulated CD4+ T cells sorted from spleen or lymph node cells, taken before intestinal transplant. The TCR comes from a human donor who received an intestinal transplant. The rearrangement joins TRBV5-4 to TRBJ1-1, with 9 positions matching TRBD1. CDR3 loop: CASSLGGQGHTEAFF. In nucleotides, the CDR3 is TGTGCCAGCAGCTTGGGGGGACAGGGTCACACTGAAGCTTTCTTT. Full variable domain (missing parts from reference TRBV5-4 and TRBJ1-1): ETGVTQSPTHLIKTRGQQVTLRCSSQSGHNTVSWYQQALGQGPQFIFQYYREEENGRGNFPPRFSGLQFPNYSSELNVNALELDDSALYLCASSLGGQGHTEAFFGQGTRLTVV.